The present T cell receptor (beta chain) was sequenced within a study of T cells in localized non-small cell lung cancer. Study results and caveats: Only one tumor region was sequenced, so heterogeneity remains possible. Within adjacent lung there appeared a median 57 of the top 100 tumor clones. Prolonged overall survival went with higher T cell density in the blood. The study found T cell clonality highest in uninvolved adjacent lung, above tumor.

A note on this clone: Its antigen is currently unknown.

Only in-frame clones appear in the TCRdb table, and some are missing; sequencing was by immunoSEQ multiplex PCR. This table holds roughly 58,000 clones, around 81% found once. Germline assignment: CDR1 SGDLS and CDR2 YYNGEE. The trim removed 3 bases at V and 4 bases at J, leaving 3 bases unmatched. This CDR3 is built from 14 residues. This chain connects TRBV9 to TRBJ1-5, with TRBD1 identical over 8 bases. The sequence was collected from a man aged 40 to 75 with stage II lung adenocarcinoma. Sequenced material: PBMCs, taken before any cancer treatment. CDR3 DNA: TGTGCCAGCAGCGAAACAGGGGGGAATCAGCCCCAGCATTTT. The encoded protein is CASSETGGNQPQHF.